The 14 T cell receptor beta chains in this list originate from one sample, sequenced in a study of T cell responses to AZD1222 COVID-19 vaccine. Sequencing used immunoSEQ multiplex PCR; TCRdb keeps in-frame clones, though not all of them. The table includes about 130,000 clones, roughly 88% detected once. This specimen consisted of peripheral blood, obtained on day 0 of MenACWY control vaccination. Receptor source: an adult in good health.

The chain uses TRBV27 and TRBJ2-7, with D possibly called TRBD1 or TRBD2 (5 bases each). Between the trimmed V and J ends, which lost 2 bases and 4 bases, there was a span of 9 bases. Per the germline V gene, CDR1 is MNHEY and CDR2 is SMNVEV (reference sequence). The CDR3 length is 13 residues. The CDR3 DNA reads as TGTGCCAGCAGTTTAGGGGACGGATACGAGCAGTACGTC. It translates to CASSLGDGYEQYV.

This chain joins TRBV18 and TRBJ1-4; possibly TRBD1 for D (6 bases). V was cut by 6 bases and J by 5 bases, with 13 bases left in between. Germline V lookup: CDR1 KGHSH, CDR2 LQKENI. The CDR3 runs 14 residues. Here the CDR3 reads CASSPGERNEKLFF. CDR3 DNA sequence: TGTGCCAGCTCTCCAGGGGAAAGGAATGAAAAACTGTTTTTT.

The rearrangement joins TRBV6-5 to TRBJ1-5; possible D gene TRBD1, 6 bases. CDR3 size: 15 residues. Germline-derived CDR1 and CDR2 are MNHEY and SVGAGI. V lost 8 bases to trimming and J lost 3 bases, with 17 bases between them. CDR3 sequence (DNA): TGTGCCAGCGGTCCAGGGGATGTTTACAATCAGCCCCAGCATTTT. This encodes CASGPGDVYNQPQHF.

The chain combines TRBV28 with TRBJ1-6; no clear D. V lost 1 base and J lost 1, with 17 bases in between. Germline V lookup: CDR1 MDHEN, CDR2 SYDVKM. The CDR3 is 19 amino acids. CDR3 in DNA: TGTGCCAGCAGTTTATTTAGACTCATTGCTGGGTCCTATAATTCACCCCTCCACTTT. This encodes CASSLFRLIAGSYNSPLHF. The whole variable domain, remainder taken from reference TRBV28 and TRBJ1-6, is DVKVTQSSRYLVKRTGEKVFLECVQDMDHENMFWYRQDPGLGLRLIYFSYDVKMKEKGDIPEGYSVSREKKERFSLILESASTNQTSMYLCASSLFRLIAGSYNSPLHFGNGTRLTVT.

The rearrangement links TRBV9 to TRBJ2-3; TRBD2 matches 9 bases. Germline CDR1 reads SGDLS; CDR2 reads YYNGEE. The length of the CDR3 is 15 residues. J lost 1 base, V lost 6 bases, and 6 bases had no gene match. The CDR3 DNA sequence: TGTGCCAGCACCCCGGCGGGGGGGCGCACAGATACGCAGTATTTT. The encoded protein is CASTPAGGRTDTQYF.

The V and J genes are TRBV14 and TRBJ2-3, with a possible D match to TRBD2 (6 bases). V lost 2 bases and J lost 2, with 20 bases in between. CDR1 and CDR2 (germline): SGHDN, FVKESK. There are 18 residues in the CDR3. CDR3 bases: TGTGCCAGCAGCCAAAGGGTTGCTAGCGCTGGGGTCACAGATACGCAGTATTTT. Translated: CASSQRVASAGVTDTQYF.

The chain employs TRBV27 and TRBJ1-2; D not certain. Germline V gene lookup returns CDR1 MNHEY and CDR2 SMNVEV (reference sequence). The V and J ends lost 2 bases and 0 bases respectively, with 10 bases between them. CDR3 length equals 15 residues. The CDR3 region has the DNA TGTGCCAGCAGTTTACAACCGCAAGCTAACTATGGCTACACCTTC. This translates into CASSLQPQANYGYTF.

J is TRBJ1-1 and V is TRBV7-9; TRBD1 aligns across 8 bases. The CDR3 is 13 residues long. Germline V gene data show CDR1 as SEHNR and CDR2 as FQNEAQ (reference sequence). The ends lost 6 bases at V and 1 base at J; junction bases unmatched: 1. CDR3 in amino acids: CASRGTGNTEAFF. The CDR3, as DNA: TGTGCCAGCAGGGGGACAGGGAACACTGAAGCTTTCTTT.

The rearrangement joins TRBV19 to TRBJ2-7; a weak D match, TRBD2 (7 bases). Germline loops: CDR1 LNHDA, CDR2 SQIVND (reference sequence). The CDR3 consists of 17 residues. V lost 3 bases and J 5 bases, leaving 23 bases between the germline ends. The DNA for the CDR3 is TGTGCCAGTAGTATGTTCCTAGCGGAGGGGGTCGCGGACGAGCAGTACTTC. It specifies CASSMFLAEGVADEQYF.

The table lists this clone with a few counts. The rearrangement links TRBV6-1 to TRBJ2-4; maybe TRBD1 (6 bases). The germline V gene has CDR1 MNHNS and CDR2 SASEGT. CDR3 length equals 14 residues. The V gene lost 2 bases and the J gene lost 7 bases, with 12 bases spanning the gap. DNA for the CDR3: TGTGCCAGCAGTGAATTTGGGGGCATCAACATTCAGTACTTC. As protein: CASSEFGGINIQYF.

The CDR3 is CATSDPASGGVSGELFF. The CDR3 region has the DNA TGTGCCACCAGTGATCCGGCTAGCGGGGGGGTATCCGGGGAGCTGTTTTTT. The V call is TRBV24-1, the J call TRBJ2-2; 12 nucleotides match TRBD2. The V segment lost 3 bases and the J segment 6 bases; nucleotides outside the gene matches: 7. In germline, CDR1 is KGHDR, CDR2 SFDVKD. This CDR3 region has 17 residues.

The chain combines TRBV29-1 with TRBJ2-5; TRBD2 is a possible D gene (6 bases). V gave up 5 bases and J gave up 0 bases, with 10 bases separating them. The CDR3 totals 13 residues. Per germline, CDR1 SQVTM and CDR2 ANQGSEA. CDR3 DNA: TGCAGCGTTTCCCGGACTAACCAAGAGACCCAGTACTTC. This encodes CSVSRTNQETQYF.

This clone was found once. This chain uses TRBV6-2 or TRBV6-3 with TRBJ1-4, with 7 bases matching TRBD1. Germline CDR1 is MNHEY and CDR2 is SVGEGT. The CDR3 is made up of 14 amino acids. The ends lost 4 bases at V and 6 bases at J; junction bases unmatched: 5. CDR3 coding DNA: TGTGCCAGCAGTTCTGCCGGGACAGATGAAAAACTGTTTTTT. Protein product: CASSSAGTDEKLFF.

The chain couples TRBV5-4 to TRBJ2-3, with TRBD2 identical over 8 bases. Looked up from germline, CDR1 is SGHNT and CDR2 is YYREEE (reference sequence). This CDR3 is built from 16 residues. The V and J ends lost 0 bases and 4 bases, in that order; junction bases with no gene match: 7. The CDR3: CASSLEVGGAADTQYF. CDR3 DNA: TGTGCCAGCAGCTTGGAAGTCGGGGGGGCAGCAGATACGCAGTATTTT.